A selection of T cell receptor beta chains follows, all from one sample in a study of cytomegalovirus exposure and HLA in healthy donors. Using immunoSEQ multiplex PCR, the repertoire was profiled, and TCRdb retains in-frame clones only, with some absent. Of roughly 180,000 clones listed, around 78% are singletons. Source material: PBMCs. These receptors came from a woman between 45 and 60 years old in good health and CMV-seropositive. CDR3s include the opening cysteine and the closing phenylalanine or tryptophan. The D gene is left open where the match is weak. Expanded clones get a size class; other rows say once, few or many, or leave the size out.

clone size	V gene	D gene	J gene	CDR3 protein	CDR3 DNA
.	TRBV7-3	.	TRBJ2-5	CASSLTSARAETQYF	TGTGCCAGCAGCTTAACGTCCGCCAGGGCGGAGACCCAGTACTTC
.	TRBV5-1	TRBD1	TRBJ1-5	CASSLSGGSNQPQHF	TGCGCCAGCAGCTTGTCAGGGGGCAGCAATCAGCCCCAGCATTTT
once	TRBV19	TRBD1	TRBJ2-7	CASRAGTDPTAQYF	TGTGCCAGTAGAGCCGGGACAGACCCTACGGCCCAGTACTTC
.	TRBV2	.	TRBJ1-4	CARSSGAGTNEKLFF	TGTGCCAGGTCGTCAGGGGCTGGAACTAATGAAAAACTGTTTTTT
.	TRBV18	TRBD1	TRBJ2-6	CASSPTGVPYSGANVLTF	TGTGCCAGCTCACCTACAGGGGTACCCTACTCTGGGGCCAACGTCCTGACTTTC
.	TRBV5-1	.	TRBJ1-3	CASSLGTGNTIYF	TGCGCCAGCAGCTTGGGGACAGGAAACACCATATATTTT
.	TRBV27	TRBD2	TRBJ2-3	CASSLRVAGGSDTQYF	TGTGCCAGCAGTTTAAGGGTAGCGGGGGGGTCAGATACGCAGTATTTT
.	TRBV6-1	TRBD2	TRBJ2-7	CASSEELAGGGEQYF	TGTGCCAGCAGTGAAGAGCTAGCGGGGGGAGGGGAGCAGTACTTC
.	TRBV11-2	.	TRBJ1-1	CASSLNRSRGLMWATEAFF	TGTGCCAGCAGCTTAAATAGGAGTCGTGGACTGATGTGGGCCACTGAAGCTTTCTTT
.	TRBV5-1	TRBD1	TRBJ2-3	CASSPWTGADTQYF	TGCGCCAGCAGCCCCTGGACAGGCGCAGATACGCAGTATTTT
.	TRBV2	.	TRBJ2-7	CASSVHGFPYEQYF	TGTGCCAGCAGTGTCCACGGGTTTCCCTACGAGCAGTACTTC
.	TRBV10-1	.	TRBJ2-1	CARVEEQFF	TGCGCCAGAGTTGAGGAGCAGTTCTTC
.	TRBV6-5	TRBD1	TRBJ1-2	CASSYSGRGLNYGYTF	TGTGCCAGCAGTTACTCAGGCAGGGGGCTTAACTATGGCTACACCTTC
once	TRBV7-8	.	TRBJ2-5	CASSSRDIQETQYF	TGTGCCAGCAGCTCTAGAGATATCCAAGAGACCCAGTACTTC
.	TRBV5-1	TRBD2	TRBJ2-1	CASSLRLAGGFNEQFF	TGCGCCAGCAGCTTGAGACTAGCGGGGGGGTTTAATGAGCAGTTCTTC
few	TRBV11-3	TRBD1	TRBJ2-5	CASSTGQGGETQYF	TGTGCCAGCAGCACGGGACAGGGCGGAGAGACCCAGTACTTC
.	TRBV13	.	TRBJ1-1	CASSLGGRNTEAFF	TGTGCCAGCAGCTTAGGGGGGCGGAACACTGAAGCTTTCTTT
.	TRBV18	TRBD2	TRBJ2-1	CASSRTGLAGNEQFF	TGTGCCAGCTCACGCACTGGCCTAGCGGGCAATGAGCAGTTCTTC
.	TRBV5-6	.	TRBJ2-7	CASSDHYEQYF	TGTGCCAGCAGCGATCACTACGAGCAGTACTTC
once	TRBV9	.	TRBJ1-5	CASSADPGYNQPQHF	TGTGCCAGCAGCGCAGATCCAGGATACAATCAGCCCCAGCATTTT
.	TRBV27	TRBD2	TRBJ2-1	CASSGGVAIGEQFF	TGTGCCAGCTCGGGGGGGGTGGCCATAGGTGAGCAGTTCTTC
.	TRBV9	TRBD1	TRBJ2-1	CASSVDQGARSEQFF	TGTGCCAGCAGCGTAGATCAGGGGGCGCGGAGTGAGCAGTTCTTC
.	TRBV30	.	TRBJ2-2	CAWSVALPPNTGELFF	TGTGCCTGGAGTGTAGCCCTCCCGCCGAACACCGGGGAGCTGTTTTTT
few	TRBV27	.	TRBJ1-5	CASSLKQHNQPQHF	TGTGCCAGCAGTTTAAAACAACACAATCAGCCCCAGCATTTT
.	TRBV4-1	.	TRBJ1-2	CASSQDLGNYGYTF	TGCGCCAGCAGCCAAGATCTAGGAAACTATGGCTACACCTTC
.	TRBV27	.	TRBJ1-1	CASRLAGMVNTEAFF	TGTGCCAGCAGGCTGGCGGGTATGGTGAACACTGAAGCTTTCTTT
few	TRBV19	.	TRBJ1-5	CASDPPGYSNQPQHF	TGTGCCAGTGATCCTCCGGGATATAGCAATCAGCCCCAGCATTTT
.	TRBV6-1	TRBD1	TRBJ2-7	CASSIGTGTPYEQYF	TGTGCCAGCAGTATCGGGACAGGGACCCCCTACGAGCAGTACTTC
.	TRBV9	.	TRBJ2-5	CASSVSTRPETQYF	TGTGCCAGCAGCGTATCTACCCGCCCGGAGACCCAGTACTTC
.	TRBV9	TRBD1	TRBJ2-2	CASSARDRGFGGELFF	TGTGCCAGCAGCGCCCGGGACAGGGGTTTCGGCGGGGAGCTGTTTTTT
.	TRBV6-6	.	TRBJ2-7	CASSSSTSSYEQYF	TGTGCCAGCAGTTCCAGTACCAGCTCCTACGAGCAGTACTTC
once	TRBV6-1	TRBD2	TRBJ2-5	CASIRRAGGPETQYF	TGTGCCAGCATCCGCCGTGCGGGGGGGCCAGAGACCCAGTACTTC
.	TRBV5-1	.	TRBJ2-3	CASSLERHTDTQYF	TGCGCCAGCAGCTTGGAGCGCCACACAGATACGCAGTATTTT
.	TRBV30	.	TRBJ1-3	CAWSGRTGFGNTIYF	TGTGCCTGGAGTGGGAGAACAGGGTTTGGAAACACCATATATTTT
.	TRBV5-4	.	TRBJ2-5	CASSLPKNGPTGTETQYF	TGTGCCAGCAGCTTACCGAAAAACGGACCGACGGGAACGGAGACCCAGTACTTC
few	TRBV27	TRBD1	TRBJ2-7	CASSVTGTGNEQYF	TGTGCCAGCAGTGTGACCGGGACAGGGAACGAGCAGTACTTC
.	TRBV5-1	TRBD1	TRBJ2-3	CASSLSAQGADTQYF	TGCGCCAGCAGCTTATCGGCACAGGGGGCAGATACGCAGTATTTT
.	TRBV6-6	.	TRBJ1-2	CASRYYRDANYGYTF	TGTGCCAGCAGGTACTACAGAGATGCTAACTATGGCTACACCTTC
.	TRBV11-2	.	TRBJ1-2	CASSLDRQALSGYTF	TGTGCCAGCAGCTTAGATCGGCAGGCTCTGAGTGGCTACACCTTC
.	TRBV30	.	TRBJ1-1	CAWSVRQEAFF	TGTGCCTGGAGTGTACGACAAGAAGCTTTCTTT
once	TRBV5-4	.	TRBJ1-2	CASSLQGGSNYGYTF	TGTGCCAGCAGCCTACAAGGGGGTTCTAACTATGGCTACACCTTC
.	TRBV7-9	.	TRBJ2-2	CASSLERHNTGELFF	TGTGCCAGCAGCTTAGAAAGACACAACACCGGGGAGCTGTTTTTT
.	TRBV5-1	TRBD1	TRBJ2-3	CASSLGTGRFTDTQYF	TGCGCCAGCAGCTTGGGGACAGGGAGATTCACAGATACGCAGTATTTT
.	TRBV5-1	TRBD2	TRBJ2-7	CASSFGTSGYEQYF	TGCGCCAGCAGCTTTGGGACTAGCGGATACGAGCAGTACTTC
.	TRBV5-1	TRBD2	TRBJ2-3	CASSLERGGTDTQYF	TGCGCCAGCAGCTTGGAGCGGGGCGGCACAGATACGCAGTATTTT
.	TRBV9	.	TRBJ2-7	CASSVSAGDTSYEQYF	TGTGCCAGCAGCGTATCTGCGGGGGACACCTCCTACGAGCAGTACTTC
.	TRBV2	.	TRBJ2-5	CASSDGPQYF	TGTGCCAGCAGTGATGGGCCCCAGTACTTC
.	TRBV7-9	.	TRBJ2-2	CASRSSGFTGELFF	TGTGCCAGCAGGTCCTCAGGGTTCACCGGGGAGCTGTTTTTT
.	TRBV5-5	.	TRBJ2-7	CASSLDQGRGYEQYF	TGTGCCAGCAGCCTGGACCAGGGGCGCGGCTACGAGCAGTACTTC
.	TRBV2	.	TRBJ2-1	CASSGYETRQFF	TGTGCCAGCAGCGGTTACGAGACAAGGCAGTTCTTC
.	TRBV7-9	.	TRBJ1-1	CASSLVQGPAFF	TGTGCCAGCAGCTTAGTGCAGGGTCCAGCTTTCTTT
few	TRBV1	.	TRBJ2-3	CTSSPHGPSADSRTDTQYF	TGCACCAGCAGCCCCCATGGGCCTTCAGCGGACTCCCGCACAGATACGCAGTATTTT
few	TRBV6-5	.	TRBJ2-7	CASSYLYEQYF	TGTGCCAGCAGTTACCTATACGAGCAGTACTTC
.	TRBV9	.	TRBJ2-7	CASSPQDGGLSYEQYF	TGTGCCAGCAGCCCCCAGGACGGGGGACTTTCCTACGAGCAGTACTTC
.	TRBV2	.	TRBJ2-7	CASSVGSF	TGTGCCAGCAGTGTCGGGAGCTTC